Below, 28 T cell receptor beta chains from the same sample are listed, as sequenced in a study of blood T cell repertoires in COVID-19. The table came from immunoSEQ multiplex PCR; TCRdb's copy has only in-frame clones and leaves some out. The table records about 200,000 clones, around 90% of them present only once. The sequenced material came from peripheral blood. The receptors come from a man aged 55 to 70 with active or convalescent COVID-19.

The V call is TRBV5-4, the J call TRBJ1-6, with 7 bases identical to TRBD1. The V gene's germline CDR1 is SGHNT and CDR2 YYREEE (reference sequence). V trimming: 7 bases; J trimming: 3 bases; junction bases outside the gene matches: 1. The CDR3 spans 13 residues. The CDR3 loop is CASRTGYNSPLHF. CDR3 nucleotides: TGTGCCAGCCGGACAGGCTATAATTCACCCCTCCACTTT.

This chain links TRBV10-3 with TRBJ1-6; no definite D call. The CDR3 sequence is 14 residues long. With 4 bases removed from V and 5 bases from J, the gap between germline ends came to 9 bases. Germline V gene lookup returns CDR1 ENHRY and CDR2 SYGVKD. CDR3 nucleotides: TGTGCCATCAGTGTCGGGTGGGATAATTCACCCCTCCACTTT. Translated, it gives CAISVGWDNSPLHF.

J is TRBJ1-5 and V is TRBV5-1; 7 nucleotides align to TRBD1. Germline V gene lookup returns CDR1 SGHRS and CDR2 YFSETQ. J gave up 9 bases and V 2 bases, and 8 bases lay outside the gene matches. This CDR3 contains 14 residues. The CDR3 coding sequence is TGCGCCAGCAGCTTAGGACAGGCGGCCGCGCCCCAGCATTTT. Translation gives CASSLGQAAAPQHF. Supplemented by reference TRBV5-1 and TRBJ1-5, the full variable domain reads KAGVTQTPRYLIKTRGQQVTLSCSPISGHRSVSWYQQTPGQGLQFLFEYFSETQRNKGNFPGRFSGRQFSNSRSEMNVSTLELGDSALYLCASSLGQAAAPQHFGDGTRLSIL.

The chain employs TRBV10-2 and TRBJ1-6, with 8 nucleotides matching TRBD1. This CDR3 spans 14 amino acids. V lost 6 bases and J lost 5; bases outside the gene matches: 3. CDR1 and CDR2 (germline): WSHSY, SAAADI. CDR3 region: CASRGQGDNSPLHF. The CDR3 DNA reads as TGCGCCAGCAGAGGACAGGGAGATAATTCACCCCTCCACTTT.

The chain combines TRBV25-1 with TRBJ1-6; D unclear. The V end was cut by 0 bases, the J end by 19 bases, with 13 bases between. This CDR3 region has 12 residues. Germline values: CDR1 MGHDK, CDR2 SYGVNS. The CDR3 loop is CASSEYSTLFHF. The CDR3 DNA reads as TGTGCCAGCAGTGAATATAGTACCCTCTTTCACTTT. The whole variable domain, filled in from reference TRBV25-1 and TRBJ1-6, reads EADIYQTPRYLVIGTGKKITLECSQTMGHDKMYWYQQDPGMELHLIHYSYGVNSTEKGDLSSESTVSRIRTEHFPLTLESARPSHTSQYLCASSEYSTLFHFGNGTRLTVT.

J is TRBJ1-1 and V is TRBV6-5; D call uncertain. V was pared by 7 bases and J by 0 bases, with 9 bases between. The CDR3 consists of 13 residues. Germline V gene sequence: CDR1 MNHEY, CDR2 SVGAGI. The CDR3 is CASKEGVNTEAFF. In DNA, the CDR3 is TGTGCCAGCAAGGAGGGAGTGAACACTGAAGCTTTCTTT.

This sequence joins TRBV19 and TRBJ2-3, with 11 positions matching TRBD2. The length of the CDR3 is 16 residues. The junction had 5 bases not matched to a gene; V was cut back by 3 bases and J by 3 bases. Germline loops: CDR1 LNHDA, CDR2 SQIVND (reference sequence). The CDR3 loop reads CASSIKTSGETDTQYF. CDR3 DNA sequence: TGTGCCAGTAGTATCAAGACTAGCGGGGAAACAGATACGCAGTATTTT.

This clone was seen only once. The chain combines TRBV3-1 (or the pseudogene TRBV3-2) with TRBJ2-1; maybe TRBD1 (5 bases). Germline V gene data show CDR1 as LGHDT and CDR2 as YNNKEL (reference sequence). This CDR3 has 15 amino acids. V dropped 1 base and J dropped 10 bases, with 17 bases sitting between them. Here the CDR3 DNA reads TGTGCCAGCAGCCAAGTAGGGGCTCCATCAGGGGAGCAGTTCTTC. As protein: CASSQVGAPSGEQFF.

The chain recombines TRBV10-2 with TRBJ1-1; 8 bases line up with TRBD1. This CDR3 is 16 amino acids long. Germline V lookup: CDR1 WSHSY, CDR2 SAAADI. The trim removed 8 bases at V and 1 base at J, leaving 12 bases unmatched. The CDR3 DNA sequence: TGCGCCAGCTCTGACAGGGGCACATTCCCGAACACTGAAGCTTTCTTT. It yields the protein CASSDRGTFPNTEAFF.

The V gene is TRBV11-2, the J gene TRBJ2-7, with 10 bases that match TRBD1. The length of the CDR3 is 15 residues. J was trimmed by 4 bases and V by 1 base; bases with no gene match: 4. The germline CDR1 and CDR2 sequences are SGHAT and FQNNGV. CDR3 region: CASSLAGQGSYEQYF. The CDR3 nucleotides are TGTGCCAGCAGCTTAGCGGGACAGGGGTCGTACGAGCAGTACTTC. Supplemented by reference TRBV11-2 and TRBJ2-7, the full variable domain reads EAGVAQSPRYKIIEKRQSVAFWCNPISGHATLYWYQQILGQGPKLLIQFQNNGVVDDSQLPKDRFSAERLKGVDSTLKIQPAKLEDSAVYLCASSLAGQGSYEQYFGPGTRLTVT.

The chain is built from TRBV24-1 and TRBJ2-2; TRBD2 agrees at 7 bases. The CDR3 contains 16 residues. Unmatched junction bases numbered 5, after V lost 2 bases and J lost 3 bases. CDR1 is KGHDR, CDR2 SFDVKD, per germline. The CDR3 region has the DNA TGTGCCACCAGTGATTCGACTAGCTCGTACACCGGGGAGCTGTTTTTT. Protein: CATSDSTSSYTGELFF.

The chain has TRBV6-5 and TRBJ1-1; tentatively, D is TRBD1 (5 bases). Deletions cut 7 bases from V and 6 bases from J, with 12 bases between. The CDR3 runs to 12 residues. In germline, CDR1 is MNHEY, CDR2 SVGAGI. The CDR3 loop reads CASTGGGAEAFF. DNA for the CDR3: TGTGCCAGCACCGGGGGGGGAGCTGAAGCTTTCTTT.

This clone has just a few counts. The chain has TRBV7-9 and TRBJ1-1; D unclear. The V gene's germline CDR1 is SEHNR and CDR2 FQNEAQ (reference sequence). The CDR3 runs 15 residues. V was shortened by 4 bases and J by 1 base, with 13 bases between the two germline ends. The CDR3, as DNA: TGTGCCAGCAGCTCCCTTGGGCAGCCGAACACTGAAGCTTTCTTT. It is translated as CASSSLGQPNTEAFF. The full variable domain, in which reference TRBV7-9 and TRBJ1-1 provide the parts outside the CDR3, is DTGVSQNPRHKITKRGQNVTFRCDPISEHNRLYWYRQTLGQGPEFLTYFQNEAQLEKSRLLSDRFSAERPKGSFSTLEIQRTEQGDSAMYLCASSSLGQPNTEAFFGQGTRLTVV.

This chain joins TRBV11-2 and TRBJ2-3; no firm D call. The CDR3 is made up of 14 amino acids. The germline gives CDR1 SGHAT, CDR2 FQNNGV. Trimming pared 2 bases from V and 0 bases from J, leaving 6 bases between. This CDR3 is CASSLSYSTDTQYF. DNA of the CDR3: TGTGCCAGCAGCTTATCGTATAGCACAGATACGCAGTATTTT.

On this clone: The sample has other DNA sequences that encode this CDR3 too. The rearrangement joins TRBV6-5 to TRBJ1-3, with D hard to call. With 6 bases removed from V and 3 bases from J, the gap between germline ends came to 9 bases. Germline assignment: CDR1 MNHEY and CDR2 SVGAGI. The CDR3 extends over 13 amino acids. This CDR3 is CASRGGGGNTIYF. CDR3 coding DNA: TGTGCCAGCAGAGGAGGAGGTGGAAACACCATATATTTT.

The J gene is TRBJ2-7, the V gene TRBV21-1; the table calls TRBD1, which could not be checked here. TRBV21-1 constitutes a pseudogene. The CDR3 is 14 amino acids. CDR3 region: CASSFRTVCYEQYF. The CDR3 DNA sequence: TGTGCCAGCAGCTTCCGGACAGTCTGCTACGAGCAGTACTTC.

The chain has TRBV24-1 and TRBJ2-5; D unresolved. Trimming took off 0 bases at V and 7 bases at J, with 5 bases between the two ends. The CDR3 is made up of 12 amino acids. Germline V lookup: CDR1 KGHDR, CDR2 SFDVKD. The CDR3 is CATSDLSGTQYF. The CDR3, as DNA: TGTGCCACCAGTGATTTGTCCGGGACCCAGTACTTC.

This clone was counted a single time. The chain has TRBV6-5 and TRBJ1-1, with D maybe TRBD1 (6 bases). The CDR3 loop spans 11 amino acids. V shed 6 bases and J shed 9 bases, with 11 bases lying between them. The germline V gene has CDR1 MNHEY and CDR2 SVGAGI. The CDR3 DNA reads TGTGCCAGCAGGGCCGGGACAAAAGCTTTCTTT. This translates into CASRAGTKAFF.

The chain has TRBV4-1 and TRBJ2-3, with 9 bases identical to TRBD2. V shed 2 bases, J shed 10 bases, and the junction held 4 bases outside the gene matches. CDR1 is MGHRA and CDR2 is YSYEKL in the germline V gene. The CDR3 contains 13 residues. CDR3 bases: TGCGCCAGCAGCCAAACTCCTAGCGGGGCGCAGTATTTT. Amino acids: CASSQTPSGAQYF.

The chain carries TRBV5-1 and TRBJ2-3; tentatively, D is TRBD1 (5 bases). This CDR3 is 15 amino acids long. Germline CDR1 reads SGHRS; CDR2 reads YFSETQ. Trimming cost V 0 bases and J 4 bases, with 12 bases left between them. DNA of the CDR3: TGCGCCAGCAGCTTGGCAGGGATGGTCGCAGATACGCAGTATTTT. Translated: CASSLAGMVADTQYF.

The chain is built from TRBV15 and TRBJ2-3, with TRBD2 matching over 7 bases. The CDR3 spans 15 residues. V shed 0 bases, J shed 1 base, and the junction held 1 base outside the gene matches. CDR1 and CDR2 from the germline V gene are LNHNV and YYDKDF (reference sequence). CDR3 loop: CATSREAGGTDTQYF. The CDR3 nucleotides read TGTGCCACCAGCAGAGAGGCGGGGGGCACAGATACGCAGTATTTT.

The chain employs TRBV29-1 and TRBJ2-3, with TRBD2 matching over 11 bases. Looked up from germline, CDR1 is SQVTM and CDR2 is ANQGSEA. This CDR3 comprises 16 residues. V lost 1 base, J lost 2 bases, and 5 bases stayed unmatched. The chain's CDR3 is CSVEALAGGPTDTQYF. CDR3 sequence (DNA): TGCAGCGTTGAAGCCCTAGCGGGGGGCCCCACAGATACGCAGTATTTT.

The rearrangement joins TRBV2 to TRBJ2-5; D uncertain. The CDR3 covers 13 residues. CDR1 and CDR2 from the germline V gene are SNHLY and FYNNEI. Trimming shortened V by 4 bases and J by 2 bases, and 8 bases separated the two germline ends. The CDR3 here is CASSVDWQETQYF. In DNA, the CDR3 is TGTGCCAGCAGTGTAGACTGGCAAGAGACCCAGTACTTC.

This CDR3 reads CASSYSKGAGQPQHF. CDR3 in DNA: TGTGCCAGCAGTTACTCAAAGGGGGCTGGGCAGCCCCAGCATTTT. The chain has TRBV6-5 and TRBJ1-5; 7 positions agree with TRBD1. Germline CDR1 MNHEY, CDR2 SVGAGI. The CDR3 has 15 residues. V trimming: 0 bases; J trimming: 7 bases; junction bases outside the gene matches: 6.

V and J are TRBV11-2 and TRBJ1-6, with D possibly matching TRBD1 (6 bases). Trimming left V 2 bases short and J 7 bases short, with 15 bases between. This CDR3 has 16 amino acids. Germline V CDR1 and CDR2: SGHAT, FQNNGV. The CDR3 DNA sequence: TGTGCCAGCAGCTTATTCAGAATTGGACAGAATTCACCCCTCCACTTT. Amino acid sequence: CASSLFRIGQNSPLHF.

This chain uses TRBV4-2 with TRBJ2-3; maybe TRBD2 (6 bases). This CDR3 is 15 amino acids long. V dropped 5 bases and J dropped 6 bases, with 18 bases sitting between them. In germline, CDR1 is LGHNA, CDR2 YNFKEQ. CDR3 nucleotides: TGTGCCAGCAGCAGAACGTCCCTAGCGACGGATACGCAGTATTTT. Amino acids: CASSRTSLATDTQYF.

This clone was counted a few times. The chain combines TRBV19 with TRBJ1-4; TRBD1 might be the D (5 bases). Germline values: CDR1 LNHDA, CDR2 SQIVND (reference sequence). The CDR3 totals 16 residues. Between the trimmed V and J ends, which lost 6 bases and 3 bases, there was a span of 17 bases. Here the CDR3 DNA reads TGTGCCAGTAGGCTACCGGGCGGGGCGGCTAATGAAAAACTGTTTTTT. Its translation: CASRLPGGAANEKLFF.

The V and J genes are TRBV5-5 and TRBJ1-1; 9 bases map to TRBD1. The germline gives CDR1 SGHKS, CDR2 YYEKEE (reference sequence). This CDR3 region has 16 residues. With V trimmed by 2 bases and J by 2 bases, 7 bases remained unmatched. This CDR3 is CASSFRTGARNTEAFF. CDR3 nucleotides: TGTGCCAGCAGCTTTAGGACAGGGGCCCGCAACACTGAAGCTTTCTTT.